This T cell receptor beta chain is from a study of PD-L1 blockade in urothelial cancer. The overall study: Males with bladder-origin urothelial cancer constituted about nine tenths of the roughly 30 patients.

The table came from immunoSEQ multiplex PCR; TCRdb's copy has only in-frame clones and leaves some out. The sample records about 49,000 clones, 79% being singletons. Time point in this sample: pretreatment peripheral blood. All patients handed over anywhere from 1 to 8 samples, pretreatment and on-treatment. The CDR3 totals 13 residues. The V and J ends lost 4 bases and 4 bases respectively, with 8 bases between them. Germline values: CDR1 SNHLY, CDR2 FYNNEI. This clone has more than one count but fewer than ten. This clonotype originated in a man aged 65 to 79 with urothelial cancer. The chain links TRBV2 to TRBJ1-5; D remains ambiguous. The material sequenced was PBMCs, taken around atezolizumab (anti-PD-L1) treatment. The CDR3 sequence: CASSAEGNQPQHF. The CDR3 nucleotides read TGTGCCAGCAGTGCGGAGGGAAATCAGCCCCAGCATTTT.